Below, one T cell receptor beta chain is given with its context. Its antigen is currently unknown. The data derive from a study of shared clonotypes between healthy human individuals. Study summary: Per donor, CD8 memory used one plate, CD8 naive used two, CD4 memory used three and CD4 naive used three.

Deep-level assay runs were performed. Profiled with immunoSEQ multiplex PCR; TCRdb holds only in-frame clones, not every one. Among approximately 1.4 million clones listed, approximately 98% were seen once. Study conclusions and caveats: Rarefaction exposed incomplete sorted-subset sequencing despite large depth. What naive subsets generally showed was a larger estimated richness than memory subsets showed.

The clonotype was recovered from a man aged 30-40 years in good health. Sequencing was performed on naive CD4+ T cells sorted from blood. Subset of the sample: CD45RA+ positively selected.

The CDR3 sequence: CASSVTGTSGTNEQFF. Here the CDR3 DNA reads TGTGCCAGCAGCGTCACCGGGACTAGCGGTACCAATGAGCAGTTCTTC. The rearrangement joins TRBV9 to TRBJ2-1, with 11 positions matching TRBD2. The CDR3 is 16 residues long. Germline V lookup: CDR1 SGDLS, CDR2 YYNGEE. V trimming: 2 bases; J trimming: 6 bases; junction bases outside the gene matches: 7.